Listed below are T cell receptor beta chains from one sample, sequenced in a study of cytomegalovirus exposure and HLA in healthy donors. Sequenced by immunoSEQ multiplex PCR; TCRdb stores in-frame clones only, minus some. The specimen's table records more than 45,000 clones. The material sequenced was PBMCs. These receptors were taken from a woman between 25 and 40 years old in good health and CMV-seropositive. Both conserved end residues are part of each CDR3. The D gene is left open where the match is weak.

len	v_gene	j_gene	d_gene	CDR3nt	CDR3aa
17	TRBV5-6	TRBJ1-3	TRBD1	TGTGCCAGCAGCTTGGGACAGGGAAGTAATTCCGGAAACACCATATATTTT	CASSLGQGSNSGNTIYF
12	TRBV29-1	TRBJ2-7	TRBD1	TGCAGCGTTGGGGACAGTTCCTACGAGCAGTACTTC	CSVGDSSYEQYF
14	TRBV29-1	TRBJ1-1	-	TGCAGCGTTAAAAGGGGACAATTGAACACTGAAGCTTTCTTT	CSVKRGQLNTEAFF
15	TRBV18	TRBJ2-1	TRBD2	TGTGCCAGTCTCCCCATAGCGGGGGGGAGCAATGAGCAGTTCTTC	CASLPIAGGSNEQFF
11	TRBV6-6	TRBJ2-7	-	TGTGCCAGTCTAAAGGGGCACGAGCAGTACTTC	CASLKGHEQYF
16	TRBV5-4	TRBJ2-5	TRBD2	TGTGCCAGCAGCTTACTAGCGGGAGGGCCCCAAGAGACCCAGTACTTC	CASSLLAGGPQETQYF
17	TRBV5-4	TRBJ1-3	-	TGTGCCAGCAGCCATCCGAACCCAAGGGGCTCTGGAAACACCATATATTTT	CASSHPNPRGSGNTIYF
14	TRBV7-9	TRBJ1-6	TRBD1	TGTGCCAGCAGTTGGGGGACAGGGAAATCACCCCTCCACTTT	CASSWGTGKSPLHF
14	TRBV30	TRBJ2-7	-	TGTGCCTGGAGTGTATTGGGGGCCGCCTACGAGCAGTACTTC	CAWSVLGAAYEQYF
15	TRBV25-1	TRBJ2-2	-	TGTGCCAGCGGGGTCGGGGGTTTGGCGGTCGGGGAGCTGTTTTTT	CASGVGGLAVGELFF
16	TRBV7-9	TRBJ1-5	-	TGTGCCAGCAGTCGCACATGGGAGGATAGCAATCAGCCCCAGCATTTT	CASSRTWEDSNQPQHF
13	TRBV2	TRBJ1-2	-	TGTGCCAGCAGGGGGACTTTAAACTATGGCTACACCTTC	CASRGTLNYGYTF
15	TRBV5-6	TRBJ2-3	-	TGTGCCAGCAGCTTTGCGGCAGGGGGCACAGATACGCAGTATTTT	CASSFAAGGTDTQYF
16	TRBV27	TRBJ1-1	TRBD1	TGTGCCAGCAGTGAGTGGACAGGGGGCTTGGGCACTGAAGCTTTCTTT	CASSEWTGGLGTEAFF
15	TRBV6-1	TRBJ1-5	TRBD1	TGTGCCAGCAGCAGAAGGGGACAGGGGAGTCAGCCCCAGCATTTT	CASSRRGQGSQPQHF
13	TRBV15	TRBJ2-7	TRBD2	TGTGCCACCAGCGAGGCGGGGGCCTACGAGCAGTACTTC	CATSEAGAYEQYF
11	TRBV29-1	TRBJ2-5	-	TGCAGCGGCAGGGTTTTAGAGACCCAGTACTTC	CSGRVLETQYF
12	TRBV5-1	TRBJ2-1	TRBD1	TGCGCCAGCAGCTTAGGGGGCGATGAGCAGTTCTTC	CASSLGGDEQFF
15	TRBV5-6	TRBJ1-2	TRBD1	TGTGCCAGCAGCTTGGCCGGACAGGGCCACTATGGCTACACCTTC	CASSLAGQGHYGYTF
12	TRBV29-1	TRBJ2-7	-	TGCAGCGTTGGGGCAGGGCCCCGCGAGCAGTACTTC	CSVGAGPREQYF
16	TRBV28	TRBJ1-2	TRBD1	TGTGCCAGCAGCGAAATATCGGACAGGAAGGCCCGAGGCTACACCTTC	CASSEISDRKARGYTF
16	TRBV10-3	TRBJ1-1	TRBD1	TGTGCCATCAGTGAGGGGACAGGGGTGATTTCCACTGAAGCTTTCTTT	CAISEGTGVISTEAFF
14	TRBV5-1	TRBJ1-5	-	TGCGCCAGCAGCTTTGGACCGGGAAATCAGCCCCAGCATTTT	CASSFGPGNQPQHF
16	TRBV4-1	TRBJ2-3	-	TGCGCCAGCAGCCAAGTACGCGGCCCCCAAGGAGATACGCAGTATTTT	CASSQVRGPQGDTQYF